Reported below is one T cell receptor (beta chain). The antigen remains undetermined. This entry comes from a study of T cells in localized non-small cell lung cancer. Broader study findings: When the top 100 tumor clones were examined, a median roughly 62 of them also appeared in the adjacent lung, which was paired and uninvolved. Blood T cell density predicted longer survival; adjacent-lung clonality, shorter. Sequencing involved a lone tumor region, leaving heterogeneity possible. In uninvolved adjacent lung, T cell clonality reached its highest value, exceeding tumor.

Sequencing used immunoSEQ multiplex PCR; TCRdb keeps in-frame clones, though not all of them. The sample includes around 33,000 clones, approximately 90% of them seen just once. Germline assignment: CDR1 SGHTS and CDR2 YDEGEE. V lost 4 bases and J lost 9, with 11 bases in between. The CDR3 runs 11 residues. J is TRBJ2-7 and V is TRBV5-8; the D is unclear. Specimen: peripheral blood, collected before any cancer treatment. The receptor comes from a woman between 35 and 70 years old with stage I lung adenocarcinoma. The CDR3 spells CASSPDFGQYF. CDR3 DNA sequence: TGTGCCAGCAGCCCAGATTTTGGGCAGTACTTC.